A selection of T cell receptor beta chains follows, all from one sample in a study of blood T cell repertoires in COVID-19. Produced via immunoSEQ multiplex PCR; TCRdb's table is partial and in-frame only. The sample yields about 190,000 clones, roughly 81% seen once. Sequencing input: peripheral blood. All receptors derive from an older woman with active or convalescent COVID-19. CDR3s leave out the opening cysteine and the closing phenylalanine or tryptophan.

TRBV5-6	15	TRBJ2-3	ASSYLAGGGVGDTQY
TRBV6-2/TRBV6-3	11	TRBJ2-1	ASSRLIDNEQF
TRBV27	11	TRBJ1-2	ASSLTANYGYT
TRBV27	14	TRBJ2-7	ASSLKARRGWVEQY
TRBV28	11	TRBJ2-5	ASSTSGGLAQY
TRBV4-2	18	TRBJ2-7	ASSQEGMAKGLATSYEQY
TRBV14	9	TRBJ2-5	ASSLTRTQY
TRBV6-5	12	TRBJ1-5	ASSRQGADQPQH
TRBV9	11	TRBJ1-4	ASSAHPGGVLF
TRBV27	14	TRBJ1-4	ASSDRGPATNEKLF
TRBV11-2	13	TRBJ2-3	ASSLLKTGMNTQY
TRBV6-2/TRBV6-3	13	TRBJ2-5	ASSLAGVIQETQY
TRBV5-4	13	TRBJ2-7	ASSLTLDRGPEQY
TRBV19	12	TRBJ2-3	ASSIQGGPDTQY
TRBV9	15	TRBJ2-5	ASSVSPYLADQETQY
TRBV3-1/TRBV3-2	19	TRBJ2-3	ASSQERRGSSGRGPTDTQY
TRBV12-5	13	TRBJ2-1	ASGSSGRSYNEQF
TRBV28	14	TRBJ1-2	ASTTSREGPLYGYT
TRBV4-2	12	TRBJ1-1	ASSQMDRVPEAF
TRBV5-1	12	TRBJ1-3	ASSPGRAGNTIY
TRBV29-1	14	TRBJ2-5	SVEGGLAVEGETQY
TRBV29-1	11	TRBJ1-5	SVQGASNQPQH
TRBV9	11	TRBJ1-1	ASSVSPRGEAF
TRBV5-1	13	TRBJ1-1	ASSLGDIFDTEAF
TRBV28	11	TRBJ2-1	ASSWTGNHEQF
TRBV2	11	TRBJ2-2	ASRDRGDGELF
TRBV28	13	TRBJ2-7	ASSRTGGLGNEQY
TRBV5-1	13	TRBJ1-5	ASSLGGQPNQPQH
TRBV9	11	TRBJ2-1	ASSVTSGTPQF
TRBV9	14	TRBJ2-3	ASSAEGTGVTDTQY
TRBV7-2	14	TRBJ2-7	ASSLGHTGVSYEQY
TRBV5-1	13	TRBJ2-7	ASSLTGTTHYEQY
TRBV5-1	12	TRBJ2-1	ASSPEQLTNEQF
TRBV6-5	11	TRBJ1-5	ASSRGQGQPQH
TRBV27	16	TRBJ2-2	ASRVFLSGTGNTGELF
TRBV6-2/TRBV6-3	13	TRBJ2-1	ASSYSRGLGNEQF
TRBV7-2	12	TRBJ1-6	ASSYEGAISPLH
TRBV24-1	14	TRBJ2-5	ATSDGGTGGQETQY
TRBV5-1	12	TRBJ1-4	ASSVQGANEKLF
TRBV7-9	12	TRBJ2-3	ASSLAGDADTQY
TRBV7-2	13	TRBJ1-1	ASSLQGAPGTEAF
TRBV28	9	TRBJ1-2	ASTGIYGYT
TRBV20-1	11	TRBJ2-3	SASHGSTDTQY
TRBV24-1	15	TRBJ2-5	ATSDSTRRAGQETQY
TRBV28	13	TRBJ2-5	ASSFGTSGMETQY
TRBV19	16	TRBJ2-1	ASSRLSPLAGGLNEQF